Listed below are T cell receptor beta chains from one sample, sequenced in a study of T cell responses to AZD1222 COVID-19 vaccine. TCRdb's copy holds only in-frame clones and misses some; the assay was immunoSEQ multiplex PCR. The data contain about 130,000 clones, approximately 90% of them seen just once; the ten biggest clones take up about 3.7%. The sample consisted of peripheral blood, taken on day 0 of AZD1222 vaccination. The receptors originated from an adult in good health. Both conserved end residues are part of each CDR3. D genes are given only for firm matches. Not every row has a clone size; where given, it reads once, few, many or a size class.

v_gene	d_gene	j_gene	abundance	CDR3aa	CDR3nt
TRBV28	NA	TRBJ1-1	NA	CASSTFFGEDTEAFF	TGTGCCAGCAGCACCTTTTTTGGGGAAGACACTGAAGCTTTCTTT
TRBV14	NA	TRBJ1-4	NA	CASSPSALNEKLFF	TGTGCCAGCAGCCCCAGCGCCCTGAATGAAAAACTGTTTTTT
TRBV6-2/TRBV6-3	NA	TRBJ2-1	NA	CASSYRGSSYNEQFF	TGTGCCAGCAGTTACAGGGGGAGCTCCTACAATGAGCAGTTCTTC
TRBV11-2	NA	TRBJ2-2	NA	CASSFVGGLGTGELFF	TGTGCCAGCAGCTTTGTGGGGGGGCTGGGCACCGGGGAGCTGTTTTTT
TRBV24-1	TRBD2	TRBJ2-2	NA	CATRGLAGTGELFF	TGTGCCACCAGGGGACTAGCGGGAACCGGGGAGCTGTTTTTT
TRBV15	NA	TRBJ2-2	NA	CATSSTIWRGEVNGGELFF	TGTGCCACCAGCAGTACGATTTGGAGGGGAGAGGTTAACGGCGGGGAGCTGTTTTTT
TRBV12-5	NA	TRBJ1-2	NA	CASEGQIVSNGYTF	TGTGCTAGTGAAGGACAGATCGTTTCGAATGGCTACACCTTC
TRBV3-1/TRBV3-2	TRBD2	TRBJ2-7	once	CASSLGTSGSLYEQYF	TGTGCCAGCAGCCTCGGGACCAGCGGGAGTCTATACGAGCAGTACTTC
TRBV25-1	TRBD1	TRBJ2-5	once	CASSEWGQGLETQYF	TGTGCCAGCAGTGAATGGGGACAGGGTTTAGAGACCCAGTACTTC
TRBV10-3	NA	TRBJ2-2	NA	CAISDLLLAPGELFF	TGTGCCATCAGTGACCTTTTACTAGCTCCCGGGGAGCTGTTTTTT
TRBV19	NA	TRBJ1-2	NA	CASSIRAATNYGYTF	TGTGCCAGTAGTATACGAGCAGCCACTAACTATGGCTACACCTTC
TRBV7-9	NA	TRBJ2-5	NA	CASSLDRVRETQYF	TGTGCCAGCAGCTTAGATCGGGTCCGGGAGACCCAGTACTTC